The 18 T cell receptor beta chains below all came from one sample that was sequenced in a study of blood T cell repertoires in COVID-19. Clones were read by immunoSEQ multiplex PCR, and TCRdb kept only the in-frame ones, dropping some. The repertoire holds under 300,000 clones, 70% to 90% seen once, with around 10% in the top ten. The sequenced sample was peripheral blood. These receptors all come from a woman aged 70-85 years with acute or convalescent COVID-19.

The chain recombines TRBV9 with TRBJ2-5, with TRBD2 matching over 7 bases. The CDR3 is 16 residues long. The V gene's germline CDR1 is SGDLS and CDR2 YYNGEE. Trimming removed 3 bases from V and 1 base from J; junction bases left unmatched: 9. The CDR3 nucleotides read TGTGCCAGCAGCGGGGGCAAGCGGGGCCTCCAAGAGACCCAGTACTTC. Translation: CASSGGKRGLQETQYF.

The rearrangement uses TRBV3-1 (or the pseudogene TRBV3-2) and TRBJ2-1; 12 bases align to TRBD1. V lost 3 bases to trimming and J lost 8 bases; unmatched junction nucleotides: 5. CDR1 is LGHDT and CDR2 is YNNKEL in the germline V gene (reference sequence). This CDR3 is built from 15 residues. The CDR3 coding sequence is TGTGCCAGCAGCCACGGGGACAGGGGGCGGCATGAGCAGTTCTTC. This gives the protein CASSHGDRGRHEQFF.

This clone was recorded once. This chain connects TRBV18 to TRBJ1-1, with a weak D call TRBD1 (6 bases). Germline V CDR1 and CDR2: KGHSH, LQKENI. This CDR3 region has 15 residues. V was clipped by 4 bases and J by 1 base, with 13 bases between them. The CDR3 DNA follows: TGTGCCAGCTCACGGACCGGGACACCGAACACTGAAGCTTTCTTT. It encodes CASSRTGTPNTEAFF. Full variable domain (outside the CDR3, taken from reference TRBV18 and TRBJ1-1): NAGVMQNPRHLVRRRGQEARLRCSPMKGHSHVYWYRQLPEEGLKFMVYLQKENIIDESGMPKERFSAEFPKEGPSILRIQQVVRGDSAAYFCASSRTGTPNTEAFFGQGTRLTVV.

This chain links TRBV5-1 with TRBJ1-3; D unresolved. The V gene's germline CDR1 is SGHRS and CDR2 YFSETQ. Trimming removed 4 bases from V and 0 bases from J, with 8 bases in between. The CDR3 spans 14 residues. The CDR3 region is CASSPGDSGNTIYF. CDR3 sequence (DNA): TGCGCCAGCAGCCCCGGGGACTCTGGAAACACCATATATTTT. The full variable domain, completed using reference TRBV5-1 and TRBJ1-3, is KAGVTQTPRYLIKTRGQQVTLSCSPISGHRSVSWYQQTPGQGLQFLFEYFSETQRNKGNFPGRFSGRQFSNSRSEMNVSTLELGDSALYLCASSPGDSGNTIYFGEGSWLTVV.

This chain joins TRBV3-1 (or the pseudogene TRBV3-2) and TRBJ1-1; no firm D call. CDR1 is LGHDT and CDR2 is YNNKEL in the germline V gene (reference sequence). V shed 0 bases and J shed 4 bases, with 9 bases lying between them. This CDR3 is built from 14 residues. In nucleotides, the CDR3 is TGTGCCAGCAGCCAAGATCAGACGGGCACTGAAGCTTTCTTT. Its protein product is CASSQDQTGTEAFF.

This chain connects TRBV3-1 (or the pseudogene TRBV3-2) to TRBJ1-1, with D possibly TRBD1 on 5 matching bases. Trimming stripped 6 bases from V and 2 bases from J, with 10 bases between. CDR3 length: 13 amino acids. Looked up from germline, CDR1 is LGHDT and CDR2 is YNNKEL (reference sequence). The CDR3 spells CASSYGHNTEAFF. CDR3 nucleotides: TGTGCCAGCAGTTACGGACACAACACTGAAGCTTTCTTT.

The rearrangement uses TRBV28 and TRBJ1-2, with a possible D match to TRBD1 (6 bases). CDR1 and CDR2 from the germline V gene are MDHEN and SYDVKM. The CDR3 has 13 residues. V lost 8 bases and J lost 7, with 17 bases in between. In nucleotides, the CDR3 is TGTGCCAGCTCAGTATGGGGGCGGCCTGGCTACACCTTC. This sequence encodes CASSVWGRPGYTF.

This chain connects TRBV6-5 to TRBJ2-1, with D perhaps matching TRBD2 (6 bases). This CDR3 region has 15 residues. The germline V and J ends were trimmed by 6 bases and 12 bases, with 24 bases remaining between them. Germline V gene lookup returns CDR1 MNHEY and CDR2 SVGAGI. CDR3 region: CASSPGATALGGQFF. The CDR3 DNA reads TGTGCCAGCAGCCCCGGTGCTACTGCTTTGGGGGGGCAGTTCTTC.

The V gene is TRBV6-5, the J gene TRBJ1-6; 7 bases map to TRBD1. Germline CDR1 and CDR2: MNHEY and SVGAGI. The V gene end was trimmed by 6 bases and the J gene end by 7 bases; junction bases not matched to a gene: 3. The CDR3 covers 13 residues. CDR3 in DNA: TGTGCCAGCAGGGGGACAGCCAATTCACCCCTCCACTTT. This encodes CASRGTANSPLHF.

This chain links TRBV5-4 with TRBJ1-2, with D perhaps matching TRBD1 (5 bases). In germline, CDR1 is SGHNT, CDR2 YYREEE (reference sequence). Trimming took 4 bases from V and 4 from J, leaving 17 bases between them. The CDR3 has 15 amino acids. The CDR3 here is CASSIGDSLLYGYTF. The CDR3 region has the DNA TGTGCCAGCAGCATTGGAGACAGCCTTCTCTATGGCTACACCTTC.

This chain connects TRBV5-4 to TRBJ2-7, with D uncertain. The CDR3 is 13 residues long. V was shortened by 5 bases and J by 3 bases, with 12 bases between the two germline ends. Germline-derived CDR1 and CDR2 are SGHNT and YYREEE (reference sequence). This CDR3 is CASRDPRNYEQYF. Here the CDR3 DNA reads TGTGCCAGCAGAGATCCCAGGAACTACGAGCAGTACTTC.

The rearrangement uses TRBV6-1 and TRBJ2-4; D might be TRBD1 (6 bases). Looked up from germline, CDR1 is MNHNS and CDR2 is SASEGT. V was pared by 3 bases and J by 7 bases, with 19 bases between. CDR3 length: 16 residues. The CDR3 nucleotides are TGTGCCAGCAGTGACGGACAGCTCATCTCTACTAACATTCAGTACTTC. Protein product: CASSDGQLISTNIQYF.

The gene calls are TRBV27 and TRBJ2-1; possibly TRBD2 for D (6 bases). Germline V gives CDR1 MNHEY, CDR2 SMNVEV (reference sequence). V was trimmed by 4 bases and J by 9 bases, leaving 16 bases between them. The CDR3 length is 14 residues. DNA of the CDR3: TGTGCCAGCAGTTATGGGCGGGGAGAAGGTGAGCAGTTCTTC. Translation gives CASSYGRGEGEQFF.

This chain joins TRBV2 and TRBJ2-3; no clear D. V was trimmed by 2 bases and J by 6 bases, leaving 9 bases between them. In germline, CDR1 is SNHLY, CDR2 FYNNEI. This CDR3 contains 13 residues. The CDR3 loop is CASSENPRDTQYF. The CDR3 DNA reads TGTGCCAGCAGTGAAAACCCGAGGGATACGCAGTATTTT.

This sequence joins TRBV6-5 and TRBJ1-2, with a weak D call TRBD1 (5 bases). The germline CDR1 and CDR2 sequences are MNHEY and SVGAGI. Trimming pared 6 bases from V and 8 bases from J, leaving 19 bases between. The CDR3 loop spans 14 amino acids. The CDR3 nucleotides read TGTGCCAGCAGGAATACAGGTTCTAGGGAAGGCTACACCTTC. Encoded protein: CASRNTGSREGYTF.

The rearrangement joins TRBV29-1 to TRBJ1-4; D may be TRBD1 (5 bases). Germline V gene data show CDR1 as SQVTM and CDR2 as ANQGSEA. The CDR3 contains 13 residues. With 5 bases removed from V and 1 base from J, the gap between germline ends came to 8 bases. The CDR3 DNA sequence: TGCAGCGTTAGGGGCAGAACTAATGAAAAACTGTTTTTT. Translating it yields CSVRGRTNEKLFF. Full variable domain (outside the CDR3, taken from reference TRBV29-1 and TRBJ1-4): SAVISQKPSRDICQRGTSLTIQCQVDSQVTMMFWYRQQPGQSLTLIATANQGSEATYESGFVIDKFPISRPNLTFSTLTVSNMSPEDSSIYLCSVRGRTNEKLFFGSGTQLSVL.

This chain connects TRBV27 to TRBJ1-5; D is possibly TRBD1 (6 bases). Germline V gene data show CDR1 as MNHEY and CDR2 as SMNVEV (reference sequence). The CDR3 spans 15 residues. Trimming cost V 3 bases and J 5 bases, with 14 bases left between them. CDR3 loop: CASSLSGQQYQPQHF. CDR3 DNA sequence: TGTGCCAGCAGTTTGAGTGGACAGCAGTATCAGCCCCAGCATTTT.

The chain is built from TRBV6-5 and TRBJ2-5, with a weak D call TRBD1 (6 bases). This CDR3 spans 14 amino acids. Germline V gene data show CDR1 as MNHEY and CDR2 as SVGAGI. V gave up 6 bases and J gave up 4 bases, with 15 bases separating them. CDR3 residues: CASRHTGTTETQYF. CDR3 bases: TGTGCCAGCAGACATACCGGGACAACAGAGACCCAGTACTTC.